What follows are 7 T cell receptor beta chains derived from one specimen sequenced in a study of blood T cells in healthy people across ages. The second PCR ran roughly 7 to 12 cycles with a sample-barcoded 5' primer and J-beta primers. MiXCR, run by TCRdb on the 5' RACE reads, gives a single entry per CDR3 protein. The sample consists of 800,000 to 1,300,000 distinct CDR3 sequences, under 30% of them appearing once. The data also belong to a second study, concerning T cells of mothers and their children.

Specimen: blood. All receptors derive from a girl aged 2-10 years in good health.

This chain links TRBV6-2 or TRBV6-3 with TRBJ2-3; D gene unclear. The CDR3 sequence is 14 residues long. Germline CDR1 MNHEY, CDR2 SVGEGT. V lost 0 bases and J 6 bases, leaving 10 bases between the germline ends. DNA for the CDR3: TGTGCCAGCAGTTACTCGCAGACCGCGGATACGCAGTATTTT. It specifies CASSYSQTADTQYF.

The CDR3, as DNA: TGTGCCAGCAGCTTATGGGGACTCGAGAATCAGCCCCAGCATTTT. Its translation is CASSLWGLENQPQHF. The chain joins TRBV7-2 to TRBJ1-5, with D perhaps matching TRBD1 (5 bases). The CDR3 covers 15 residues. Trimming removed 2 bases from V and 4 bases from J, with 12 bases in between. From germline, CDR1 is SGHTA and CDR2 FQGNSA.

This chain uses TRBV9 with TRBJ2-1, with unresolved D. V lost 1 base and J 6 bases, leaving 8 bases between the germline ends. This CDR3 contains 13 residues. The germline CDR1 and CDR2 sequences are SGDLS and YYNGEE. The CDR3 DNA reads as TGTGCCAGCAGCGTATCAGGCGGCAATGAGCAGTTCTTC. Protein product: CASSVSGGNEQFF.

This clonotype was observed a handful of times. This rearrangement joins TRBV28 to TRBJ1-4, with a tentative D call TRBD1 (6 bases). The CDR3 sequence is 15 residues long. Germline V gives CDR1 MDHEN, CDR2 SYDVKM. V lost 5 bases to trimming and J lost 8 bases, with 18 bases between them. CDR3 region: CASSEQGREREKLFF. In DNA, the CDR3 is TGTGCCAGCAGTGAACAGGGAAGGGAACGGGAAAAACTGTTTTTT.

The chain has TRBV19 and TRBJ1-6; 11 bases line up with TRBD1. This CDR3 contains 15 residues. With V trimmed by 6 bases and J by 7 bases, 5 bases remained unmatched. Germline V gives CDR1 LNHDA, CDR2 SQIVND (reference sequence). The CDR3 region has the DNA TGTGCCAGTAGGACGGACAGGGGGCTGAATTCACCCCTCCACTTT. Translation: CASRTDRGLNSPLHF.

This clonotype appeared a few times. This rearrangement joins TRBV9 to TRBJ2-3, with unresolved D. Deletions cut 2 bases from V and 2 bases from J, with 9 bases between. CDR3 length: 14 residues. CDR1 is SGDLS and CDR2 is YYNGEE in the germline V gene. CDR3 sequence reads: CASSVQDFTDTQYF. CDR3 bases: TGTGCCAGCAGCGTCCAGGATTTCACAGATACGCAGTATTTT.

The rearrangement links TRBV6-1 to TRBJ2-1; D possibly uses TRBD1 or TRBD2 (5 bases each). V was clipped by 6 bases and J by 7 bases, with 19 bases between them. In germline, CDR1 is MNHNS, CDR2 SASEGT. This CDR3 region has 15 residues. CDR3 DNA sequence: TGTGCCAGCAGCTGGGACCCGAACCTAAGTAATGAGCAGTTCTTC. This sequence encodes CASSWDPNLSNEQFF.